This paragraph reports one T cell receptor (beta chain). What it binds is unknown. These data come from a study of identical twins. Study-level results: Invariant MAIT and iNKT cells are populations that could partly confound zero-insertion analyses.

Carrying unique molecular identifiers, the cDNA also gained a universal primer site through template switching. From the 5' RACE reads, TCRdb called clonotypes with MiXCR, one entry per CDR3 protein. Found here are roughly 250,000 distinct CDR3 sequences, roughly an eighth of them singletons; the top ten hold under 9.5%. All donors were healthy Caucasians. The CDR3 spans 18 residues. The V end was cut by 1 base, the J end by 4 bases, with 22 bases between. The germline gives CDR1 LNHNV, CDR2 YYDKDF (reference sequence). This chain links TRBV15 with TRBJ2-5; D call uncertain. The sample comprised memory (CD45RO+) T cells sorted from blood. This sequence originates from a woman between 18 and 30 years old in good health. CDR3 DNA sequence: TGTGCCACCAGCAGAGTATTTGGCGGCAGACCCGAAGGAGAGACCCAGTACTTC. It encodes CATSRVFGGRPEGETQYF.